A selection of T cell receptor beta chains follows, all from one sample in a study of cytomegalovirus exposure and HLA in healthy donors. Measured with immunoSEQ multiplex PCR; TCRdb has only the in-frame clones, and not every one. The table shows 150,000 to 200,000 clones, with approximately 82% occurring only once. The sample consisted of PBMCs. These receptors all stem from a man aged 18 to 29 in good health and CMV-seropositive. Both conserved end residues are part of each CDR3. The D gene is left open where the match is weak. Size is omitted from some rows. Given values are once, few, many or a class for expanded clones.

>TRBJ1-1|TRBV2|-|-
CASSESWRLNTEAFF
TGTGCCAGCAGTGAGTCTTGGCGGCTGAACACTGAAGCTTTCTTT
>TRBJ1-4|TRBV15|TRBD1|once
CATSRDLAGGILNEKLFF
TGTGCCACCAGCAGAGATTTGGCAGGGGGAATCCTAAATGAAAAACTGTTTTTT
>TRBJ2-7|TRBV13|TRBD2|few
CASSSGAGINYEQYF
TGTGCCAGCAGCTCAGGAGCGGGGATAAACTACGAGCAGTACTTC
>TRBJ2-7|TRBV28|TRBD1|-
CASRDAGTGRYEQYF
TGTGCCAGCAGAGACGCCGGGACAGGGAGGTACGAGCAGTACTTC
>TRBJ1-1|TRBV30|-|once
CAWSRTFTAPEAFF
TGTGCCTGGAGTCGAACATTTACAGCTCCTGAAGCTTTCTTT
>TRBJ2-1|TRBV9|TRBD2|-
CASSGGTRKQFF
TGTGCCAGCAGCGGCGGGACTAGGAAGCAGTTCTTC
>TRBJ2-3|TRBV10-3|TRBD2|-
CAITELGGSGLSTDTQYF
TGTGCCATCACCGAGTTGGGGGGGAGCGGGCTCAGCACAGATACGCAGTATTTT
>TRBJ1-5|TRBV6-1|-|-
CASSPPGTGNQPQHF
TGTGCCAGCAGTCCCCCGGGAACAGGGAATCAGCCCCAGCATTTT
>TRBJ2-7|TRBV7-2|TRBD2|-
CASSFTSGSLYEQYF
TGTGCCAGCAGCTTTACTAGCGGGAGCTTATACGAGCAGTACTTC
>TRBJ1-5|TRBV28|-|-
CASRLGLGNQPQHF
TGTGCCAGCAGGTTGGGACTTGGCAATCAGCCCCAGCATTTT
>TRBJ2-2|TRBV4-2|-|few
CASSRQLATNTGELFF
TGTGCCAGCAGCCGCCAATTAGCGACGAACACCGGGGAGCTGTTTTTT
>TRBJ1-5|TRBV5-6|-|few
CASSSGGAFQTYSNQPQHF
TGTGCCAGCAGCTCGGGGGGGGCCTTCCAAACCTATAGCAATCAGCCCCAGCATTTT
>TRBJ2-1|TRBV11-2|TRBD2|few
CATMGLAGGAEQFF
TGTGCCACTATGGGACTAGCGGGAGGGGCGGAGCAGTTCTTC
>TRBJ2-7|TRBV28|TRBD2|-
CASSSRVSGNFYEQYF
TGTGCCAGCAGTTCCAGGGTAAGCGGGAATTTCTACGAGCAGTACTTC
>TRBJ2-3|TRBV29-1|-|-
CSVDRQSTDTQYF
TGCAGCGTTGATAGACAGAGCACAGATACGCAGTATTTT
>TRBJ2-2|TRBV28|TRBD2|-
CASSSNLAGEGTGELFF
TGTGCCAGCAGTTCCAACCTAGCGGGAGAAGGTACCGGGGAGCTGTTTTTT
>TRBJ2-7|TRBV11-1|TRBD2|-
CASSTPLAGEIYEQYF
TGTGCCAGCAGCACCCCCCTAGCGGGAGAGATCTACGAGCAGTACTTC
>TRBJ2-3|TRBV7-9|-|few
CASSPGKTWTDTQYF
TGTGCCAGCAGCCCAGGGAAAACCTGGACAGATACGCAGTATTTT
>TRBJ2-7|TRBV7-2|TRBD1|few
CASSFTGTGGEQYF
TGTGCCAGCAGTTTTACCGGGACAGGGGGCGAGCAGTACTTC
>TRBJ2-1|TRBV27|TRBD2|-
CASSLTTSGRYNEQFF
TGTGCCAGCAGTTTAACCACTAGCGGGAGATACAATGAGCAGTTCTTC
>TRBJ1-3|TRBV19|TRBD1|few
CASTSGQGFSGNTIYF
TGTGCCAGTACCAGTGGACAGGGTTTCTCTGGAAACACCATATATTTT
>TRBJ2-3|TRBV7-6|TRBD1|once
CASSPLPTGQGVADTQYF
TGTGCCAGCAGCCCCCTTCCGACAGGACAGGGGGTGGCAGATACGCAGTATTTT
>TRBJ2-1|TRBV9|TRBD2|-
CASSVGGTSGTNEQFF
TGTGCCAGCAGCGTGGGGGGGACTAGCGGGACCAATGAGCAGTTCTTC
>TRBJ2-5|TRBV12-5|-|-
CASQHPSQETQYF
TGTGCTAGCCAACACCCCTCCCAAGAGACCCAGTACTTC
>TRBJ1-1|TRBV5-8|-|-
CASSLGTGSTLSNTEAFF
TGTGCCAGCAGCTTGGGGACTGGCAGCACACTATCGAACACTGAAGCTTTCTTT
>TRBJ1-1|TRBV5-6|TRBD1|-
CASRAGGLSTEAFF
TGTGCCAGCAGGGCAGGGGGCCTGAGCACTGAAGCTTTCTTT
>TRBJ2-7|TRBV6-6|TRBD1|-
CASRTGTGGYEQYF
TGTGCCAGCAGGACAGGGACAGGGGGCTACGAGCAGTACTTC
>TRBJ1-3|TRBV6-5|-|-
CASRQGDGNTIYF
TGTGCCAGCAGGCAGGGCGACGGAAACACCATATATTTT
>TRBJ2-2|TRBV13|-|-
CASSTTARTGELFF
TGTGCCAGCAGCACGACAGCTCGTACCGGGGAGCTGTTTTTT
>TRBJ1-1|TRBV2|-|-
CATSGILPGTRLAAFF
TGTGCCACCTCAGGGATCCTTCCTGGGACAAGGTTAGCAGCTTTCTTT
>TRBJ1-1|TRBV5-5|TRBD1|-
CASSRTGYRTEAFF
TGTGCCAGCAGTCGGACAGGGTATAGGACTGAAGCTTTCTTT
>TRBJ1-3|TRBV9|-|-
CASSPREPGGNTIYF
TGTGCCAGCAGCCCGCGGGAGCCCGGGGGAAACACCATATATTTT
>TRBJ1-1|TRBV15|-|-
CATSRRGGTEAFF
TGTGCCACCAGCAGACGAGGGGGAACTGAAGCTTTCTTT
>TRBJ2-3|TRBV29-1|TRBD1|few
CSVLHRGFTDTQYF
TGCAGCGTCCTCCACAGGGGTTTCACAGATACGCAGTATTTT
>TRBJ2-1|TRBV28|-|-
CASTTSFPRDWNEQFF
TGTGCCAGCACCACTAGTTTCCCTAGGGATTGGAATGAGCAGTTCTTC
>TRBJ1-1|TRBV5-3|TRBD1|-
CARRRTGLVNTEAFF
TGTGCCAGAAGAAGGACAGGCCTTGTGAACACTGAAGCTTTCTTT
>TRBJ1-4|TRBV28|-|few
CASSLSDFVEEKLFF
TGTGCCAGCAGTTTATCTGATTTCGTAGAGGAAAAACTGTTTTTT
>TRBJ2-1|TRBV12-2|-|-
CASRLRVLGSPYNEQFF
TGTGCAAGTCGCTTACGGGTCCTAGGGAGTCCCTACAATGAGCAGTTCTTC
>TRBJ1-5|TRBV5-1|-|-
CASSLNPGMGNQPQHF
TGCGCCAGCAGCTTAAATCCGGGAATGGGCAATCAGCCCCAGCATTTT
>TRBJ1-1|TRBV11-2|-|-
CASSLSSRATGEAFF
TGTGCCAGCAGCTTAAGTTCAAGAGCTACCGGTGAAGCTTTCTTT
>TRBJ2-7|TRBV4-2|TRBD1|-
CASSQGDRGPYEQYF
TGTGCCAGCAGCCAAGGGGACAGGGGGCCCTACGAGCAGTACTTC
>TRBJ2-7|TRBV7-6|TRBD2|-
CASSPAGTSGRLSSYEQYF
TGTGCCAGCAGCCCCGCGGGTACCAGCGGGAGGCTCAGCTCCTACGAGCAGTACTTC
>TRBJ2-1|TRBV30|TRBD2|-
CAWSGGGSGRSYNEQFF
TGTGCCTGGAGTGGAGGTGGAAGCGGGAGGTCTTACAATGAGCAGTTCTTC
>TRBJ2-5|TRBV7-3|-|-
CASSLVPSAKETQYF
TGTGCCAGCAGCTTAGTCCCTAGCGCTAAAGAGACCCAGTACTTC
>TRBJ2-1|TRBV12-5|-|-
CASGLGGQEQFF
TGTGCTAGTGGTTTGGGAGGACAGGAGCAGTTCTTC
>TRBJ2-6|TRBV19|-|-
CASSIFRGSGANVLTF
TGTGCCAGTAGTATTTTCAGGGGCTCTGGGGCCAACGTCCTGACTTTC
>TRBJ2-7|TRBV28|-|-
CASRDSQGHYEQYF
TGTGCCAGCAGGGATAGCCAGGGGCACTACGAGCAGTACTTC
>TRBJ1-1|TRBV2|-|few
CAVTATKFTEAFF
TGTGCCGTGACAGCCACCAAATTCACTGAAGCTTTCTTT
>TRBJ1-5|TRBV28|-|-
CATSSTGLTTERGQPQHF
TGTGCCACCTCCTCCACAGGATTAACTACTGAAAGGGGCCAGCCCCAGCATTTT
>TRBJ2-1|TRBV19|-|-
CASSIMRGIEQFF
TGTGCCAGTAGTATAATGAGAGGAATTGAGCAGTTCTTC
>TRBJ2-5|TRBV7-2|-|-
CASSLVGIQRETQYF
TGTGCCAGCAGCTTAGTCGGGATCCAAAGGGAGACCCAGTACTTC